This T cell receptor beta chain was documented in a study of OX40 agonist ivuxolimab in advanced cancers. Study details: Ivuxolimab, an agonist antibody against OX40 (CD134), was given to patients.

CDR3 length: 14 residues. The V segment lost 6 bases and the J segment 6 bases; nucleotides outside the gene matches: 11. Germline CDR1 MNHEY, CDR2 SMNVEV (reference sequence). Generated by immunoSEQ multiplex PCR, the TCRdb table keeps only in-frame clones and is missing some. In the table there are around 62,000 clones, approximately 91% of which are singletons. The TCR comes from an adult with an advanced solid tumor such as melanoma, head and neck, liver or kidney cancer. The sample was CD4+ or CD8+ T cells sorted from blood, taken in a trial of the OX40 agonist ivuxolimab. The chain carries TRBV27 and TRBJ2-7; 7 positions match TRBD2. The CDR3 nucleotides are TGTGCCAGCAGATCAACCGGGACTACGGCCGAGCAGTACTTC. This gives the protein CASRSTGTTAEQYF.